This TCR beta chain was sequenced in a study of cytomegalovirus exposure and HLA in healthy donors. Study-wide findings and caveats: The study flagged some 180 TCR beta chains as cytomegalovirus-associated.

The donors formed part of the approximately 130-subject validation cohort, distinct from the roughly 700-subject first cohort. This CDR3 is 17 amino acids long. Germline V gene sequence: CDR1 MDHEN, CDR2 SYDVKM. Trimming at V came to 5 bases and at J to 8 bases, leaving 18 bases not matched to a gene. Of note for this clone: Its specificity is not known.

The method was immunoSEQ multiplex PCR; TCRdb's version includes in-frame clones alone and lacks a portion of them. This table has about 95,000 clones, around 85% appearing once. This receptor was obtained from a man between 18 and 35 years old in good health and CMV-seropositive. The chain joins TRBV28 to TRBJ2-1; 7 bases map to TRBD2. Sequencing was carried out using PBMCs. For the CDR3, the DNA is TGTGCCAGCAGTCCCTCTCTTGGGGGAGGGCCCGCGGATGAGCAGTTCTTC. The encoded protein is CASSPSLGGGPADEQFF. Full variable domain (rest looked up from reference TRBV28 and TRBJ2-1): DVKVTQSSRYLVKRTGEKVFLECVQDMDHENMFWYRQDPGLGLRLIYFSYDVKMKEKGDIPEGYSVSREKKERFSLILESASTNQTSMYLCASSPSLGGGPADEQFFGPGTRLTVL.